These 8 T cell receptor beta chains originate from one sample sequenced in a study of lymphopenia after photon versus proton radiotherapy. Assay used: immunoSEQ multiplex PCR; TCRdb lists only in-frame clones, some missing. The sample shows 150,000 to 200,000 clones, approximately 86% of them seen only once. Material: peripheral blood, obtained from a patient treated with photon-based radiotherapy. Receptors originate from a man aged 50-59 years with gastric cancer.

The chain has TRBV27 and TRBJ1-2, with TRBD1 matching over 8 bases. CDR1 MNHEY and CDR2 SMNVEV come from the germline V gene (reference sequence). This CDR3 spans 13 amino acids. The J segment lost 5 bases and the V segment lost 5 bases, leaving 4 bases of the junction unmatched. The CDR3 here is CASSDQGAYGYTF. CDR3 bases: TGTGCCAGCAGTGATCAGGGGGCTTATGGCTACACCTTC.

The J gene is TRBJ1-4, the V gene TRBV6-6; unclear D gene. This CDR3 has 15 amino acids. The germline V gene encodes CDR1 MNHNY and CDR2 SVGAGI (reference sequence). Trimming took off 0 bases at V and 1 base at J, with 6 bases between the two ends. The CDR3 sequence is CASSYSRGTNEKLFF. The CDR3 DNA follows: TGTGCCAGCAGTTACTCACGGGGAACTAATGAAAAACTGTTTTTT.

V usage is TRBV4-2 and J usage is TRBJ2-7, with D uncertain. V lost 0 bases and J lost 8, with 14 bases in between. Germline V lookup: CDR1 LGHNA, CDR2 YNFKEQ. The CDR3 is made up of 14 amino acids. For the CDR3, the DNA is TGTGCCAGCAGCCAAGATCTCCCGTCGGATAAGCAGTACTTC. Amino acids: CASSQDLPSDKQYF.

J is TRBJ1-1 and V is TRBV11-2; TRBD1 matches 8 bases. This CDR3 has 15 residues. Germline V lookup: CDR1 SGHAT, CDR2 FQNNGV. With V trimmed by 3 bases and J by 4 bases, 7 bases remained unmatched. CDR3 in amino acids: CASSFGDRGGTEAFF. The CDR3 DNA reads TGTGCCAGCAGCTTTGGAGACAGGGGTGGCACTGAAGCTTTCTTT. The full variable domain, completed using reference TRBV11-2 and TRBJ1-1, is EAGVAQSPRYKIIEKRQSVAFWCNPISGHATLYWYQQILGQGPKLLIQFQNNGVVDDSQLPKDRFSAERLKGVDSTLKIQPAKLEDSAVYLCASSFGDRGGTEAFFGQGTRLTVV.

A single count supports this clone. The DNA for the CDR3 is TGCGCCAGCAGCCCGACTAGCGGGAGGGCCCATGAGCAGTTCTTC. Its translation: CASSPTSGRAHEQFF. The genes are TRBV5-1 and TRBJ2-1; 14 bases are a match to TRBD2. Germline assignment: CDR1 SGHRS and CDR2 YFSETQ. J was trimmed by 8 bases and V by 4 bases; bases with no gene match: 5. This CDR3 is built from 15 residues.

This clone occurred once. This sample includes further DNA sequences coding for the same CDR3. The rearrangement joins TRBV11-2 to TRBJ1-1, with D perhaps matching TRBD1 (6 bases). The CDR3 sequence is 14 residues long. V dropped 2 bases and J dropped 1 base, with 8 bases sitting between them. From germline, CDR1 is SGHAT and CDR2 FQNNGV. The CDR3: CASSLRGGNTEAFF. The DNA for the CDR3 is TGTGCCAGCAGCTTACGAGGGGGGAACACTGAAGCTTTCTTT.

The chain couples TRBV19 to TRBJ1-2; possibly TRBD1 for D (5 bases). Germline V gives CDR1 LNHDA, CDR2 SQIVND (reference sequence). There are 14 residues in the CDR3. V was pared by 6 bases and J by 2 bases, with 13 bases between. Here the CDR3 DNA reads TGTGCCAGTAGGCACCAGGGACGGAACTATGGCTACACCTTC. As protein: CASRHQGRNYGYTF.

The chain carries TRBV5-6 and TRBJ2-1; 15 bases line up with TRBD2. Trimming removed 2 bases from V and 8 bases from J; junction bases left unmatched: 11. There are 18 residues in the CDR3. CDR1 is SGHDT and CDR2 is YYEEEE in the germline V gene. For the CDR3, the DNA is TGTGCCAGCAGCTTTTCCGGACTAGCGGGAGGGCCCTCAGATGAGCAGTTCTTC. This sequence encodes CASSFSGLAGGPSDEQFF.